Included here is one T cell receptor beta chain sequence, with context. Its antigen is as yet unknown. The data are from a study of vaccination effects on CD4 cells after COVID-19. ViraFEST assay sequencing came after antigen-specific CD4+ T cells were expanded with viral peptide pools. Cells that had been cultured for 10 days were the source of isolated CD4+ T cells. Every participant took two doses of the BNT162b2 or mRNA-1273 vaccine. Cultures of about 2 million PBMC per well contained about 10 IU/ml IL-2 plus 10 ug/ml peptides. Using immunoSEQ multiplex PCR, the repertoire was profiled, and TCRdb retains in-frame clones only, with some absent. This repertoire shows around 16,000 clones, approximately 70% found once; its top ten account for around 9%. The TCR comes from a human donor who received a COVID-19 vaccine. The sample consisted of CD4+ T cells from PBMCs cultured with SARS-CoV-2 spike peptides, taken after COVID-19 vaccination.

The CDR3, as DNA: TGTGCCAGCAGCTTTCGAGGGATTACAACCGGGGAGCTGTTTTTT. It translates to CASSFRGITTGELFF. The V and J genes are TRBV13 and TRBJ2-2; a possible D gene is TRBD2 (5 bases). The germline V gene encodes CDR1 PRHDT and CDR2 FYEKMQ (reference sequence). Trimming left V 3 bases short and J 5 bases short, with 13 bases between. There are 15 residues in the CDR3.